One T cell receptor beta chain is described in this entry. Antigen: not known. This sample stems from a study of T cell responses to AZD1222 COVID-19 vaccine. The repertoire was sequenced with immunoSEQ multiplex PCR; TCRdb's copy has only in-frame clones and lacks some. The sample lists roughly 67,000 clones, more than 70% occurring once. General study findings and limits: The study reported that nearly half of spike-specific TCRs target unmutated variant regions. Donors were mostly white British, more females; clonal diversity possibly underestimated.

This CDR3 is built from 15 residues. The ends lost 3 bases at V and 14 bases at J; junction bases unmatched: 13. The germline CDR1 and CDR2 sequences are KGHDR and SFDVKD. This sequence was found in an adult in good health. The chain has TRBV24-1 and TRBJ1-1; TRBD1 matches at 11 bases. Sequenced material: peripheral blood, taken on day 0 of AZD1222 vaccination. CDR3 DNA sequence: TGTGCCACCAGTGATCCCAGGGACAGGGGGGGGCTCTGGTTCTTT. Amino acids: CATSDPRDRGGLWFF.